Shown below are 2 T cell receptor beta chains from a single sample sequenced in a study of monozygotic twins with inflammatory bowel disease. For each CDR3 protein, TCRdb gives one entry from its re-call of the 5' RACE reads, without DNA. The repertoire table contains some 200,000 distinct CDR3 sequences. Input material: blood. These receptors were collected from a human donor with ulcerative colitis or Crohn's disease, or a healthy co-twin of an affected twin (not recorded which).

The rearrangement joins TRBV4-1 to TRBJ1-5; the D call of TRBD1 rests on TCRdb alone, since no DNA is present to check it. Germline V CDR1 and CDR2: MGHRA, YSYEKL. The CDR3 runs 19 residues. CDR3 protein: CASSPRSLVTRVSNQPQHF.

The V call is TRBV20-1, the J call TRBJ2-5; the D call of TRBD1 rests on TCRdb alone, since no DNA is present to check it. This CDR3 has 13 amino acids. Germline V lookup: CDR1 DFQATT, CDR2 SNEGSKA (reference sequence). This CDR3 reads CSAHDMGAETQYF.